What follows are 22 T cell receptor beta chains derived from one specimen sequenced in a study of tumor-infiltrating lymphocytes in primary liver carcinoma. In addition to blood RNA drawn from unsorted whole blood, germline DNA was extracted. The investigators made TCR beta cDNA from approximately 500 ng total RNA, using a constant-region primer. Sequencing libraries for TCR beta derived from three nested multiplex PCR rounds that used slightly modified ARM-PCR. Forward primers for TRBV1-TRBV30 and a C-beta reverse primer served the first two PCR rounds, at approximately 10 cycles each. TCRdb reanalysed the multiplex PCR reads using MiXCR and keeps one entry per CDR3 protein. This sample has about 300,000 distinct CDR3 sequences, with more than 55% found just once. The source material was peripheral blood. Receptors originate from a middle-aged man with primary liver carcinoma and hepatitis B virus infection.

Worth noting for this clonotype: A much more abundant neighbour one base away suggests this may be a read error. The chain employs TRBV6-6 and TRBJ2-7, with D maybe TRBD2 (5 bases). Germline CDR1 is MNHNY and CDR2 is SVGAGI (reference sequence). The CDR3 contains 13 residues. CDR3 region: CAGSTRSGYEQYF. DNA of the CDR3: TGTGCCGGCAGTACCCGGAGCGGCTACGAGCAGTACTTC.

This clonotype has only a few counts. V usage is TRBV30 and J usage is TRBJ2-1; 8 bases match TRBD2. The CDR3 contains 11 residues. Germline V gene data show CDR1 as GTSNPN and CDR2 as SVGIG (reference sequence). V lost 2 bases, J lost 11 bases, and 2 bases stayed unmatched. This CDR3 reads CAWSTSGQQFF. DNA for the CDR3: TGTGCCTGGAGTACTAGCGGACAGCAGTTCTTC.

This clonotype showed up many times. This rearrangement joins TRBV4-2 to TRBJ1-1; the D is unclear. Trimming removed 0 bases at V and 6 bases at J, with 11 bases between. The germline gives CDR1 LGHNA, CDR2 YNFKEQ. The CDR3 consists of 14 residues. CDR3 DNA sequence: TGTGCCAGCAGCCAAGATATCACGACGGCTGAAGCTTTCTTT. Translation gives CASSQDITTAEAFF.

The gene calls are TRBV5-4 and TRBJ2-1, with D possibly being TRBD2 (6 bases). V was pared by 1 base and J by 6 bases, with 14 bases between. Germline CDR1 reads SGHNT; CDR2 reads YYREEE (reference sequence). The CDR3 contains 15 residues. The CDR3 loop reads CASSLRISGLNEQFF. The CDR3 DNA reads as TGTGCCAGCAGCTTGAGGATTAGCGGCCTCAATGAGCAGTTCTTC. Full variable domain (outside the CDR3, taken from reference TRBV5-4 and TRBJ2-1): ETGVTQSPTHLIKTRGQQVTLRCSSQSGHNTVSWYQQALGQGPQFIFQYYREEENGRGNFPPRFSGLQFPNYSSELNVNALELDDSALYLCASSLRISGLNEQFFGPGTRLTVL.

The gene calls are TRBV10-3 and TRBJ1-4; D gene uncertain. In germline, CDR1 is ENHRY, CDR2 SYGVKD. Trimming removed 2 bases at V and 5 bases at J, with 9 bases between. CDR3 size: 14 residues. CDR3 sequence reads: CAISEARRNEKLFF. The CDR3, as DNA: TGTGCCATCAGTGAGGCCCGGAGAAATGAAAAACTGTTTTTT.

As regards this clonotype: One base away lies a much larger clone, so this may be a sequencing read error. The chain employs TRBV12-3 or TRBV12-4 and TRBJ1-4, with D possibly matching TRBD1 (5 bases). V was trimmed by 7 bases and J by 10 bases, leaving 25 bases between them. CDR3 length equals 16 residues. In DNA, the CDR3 is TGTGCCAGCACCTCGGACATGGGTCCCGGCTGGGGAAAACTGTTTTTT. It is translated as CASTSDMGPGWGKLFF.

Concerning this clonotype: One base away lies a much larger clone, so this may be a sequencing read error. The chain joins TRBV29-1 to TRBJ1-5; the match to TRBD1 covers 8 bases. The better agreement between TRBJ2-3 and the DNA end casts doubt on the J call. This CDR3 comprises 14 residues. Germline assignment: CDR1 SQVTM and CDR2 ANQGSEA. The CDR3 sequence is CSGHGQGLGQPQYF. The CDR3, as DNA: TGCAGCGGTCACGGACAGGGCCTTGGACAGCCCCAGTATTTT.

Many counts were recorded for this clonotype. The chain couples TRBV12-3 or TRBV12-4 to TRBJ2-6; D is tentatively TRBD1 or TRBD2 (5 bases each). This CDR3 is 14 amino acids long. The ends were cut back, 8 bases at V and 2 bases at J, with 10 bases in the middle. The CDR3 coding sequence is TGTGCCAGCGTTGGGACGGCTGGGGCCAACGTCCTGACTTTC. Translating it yields CASVGTAGANVLTF.

The gene calls are TRBV29-1 and TRBJ2-5, with D possibly matching TRBD2 (7 bases). The end of the DNA aligns better with TRBJ2-1, so the J call may be wrong. The CDR3 consists of 15 residues. Germline lookup yields CDR1 SQVTM and CDR2 ANQGSEA. Written as DNA, the CDR3 is TGCAGCGTTGAAGTGGACGGGGGGCGAGCAGAGACCCAGTTCTTC. Translation: CSVEVDGGRAETQFF.

The genes are TRBV6-1 and TRBJ1-3; 7 bases agree with TRBD1. V gave up 7 bases and J gave up 0 bases; unmatched junction bases: 12. CDR1 is MNHNS, CDR2 SASEGT, per germline. The CDR3 contains 17 residues. In nucleotides, the CDR3 is TGTGCCAGCAATTATATTGACAGGGATCCCTCTGGAAACACCATATATTTT. Its translation: CASNYIDRDPSGNTIYF.

The rearrangement joins TRBV6-5 to TRBJ2-7, with D perhaps given as TRBD1 or TRBD2 (5 bases each). The V and J ends lost 8 bases and 3 bases respectively, with 11 bases between them. In germline, CDR1 is MNHEY, CDR2 SVGAGI. CDR3 length: 12 residues. CDR3 coding DNA: TGTGCCAGCGGAGGCGACAGCTACGAGCAGTACTTC. This gives the protein CASGGDSYEQYF.

With respect to this clonotype: A read error may explain this, as a much larger clone is one base away. The rearrangement links TRBV6-5 to TRBJ2-1; TRBD1 matches 8 bases. This CDR3 has 16 residues. Germline loops: CDR1 MNHEY, CDR2 SVGAGI. J lost 6 bases, V lost 4 bases, and 11 bases had no gene match. The CDR3 DNA reads TGTGCCAGCAGTTCACGAGGGGGACAGGTGTTCAATGAGCAGTTCTTC. As protein: CASSSRGGQVFNEQFF.

The chain combines TRBV5-4 with TRBJ2-3; D may be TRBD2 (5 bases). Per germline, CDR1 SGHNT and CDR2 YYREEE (reference sequence). CDR3 length: 16 residues. Trimming shortened V by 0 bases and J by 4 bases, and 15 bases separated the two germline ends. CDR3 loop: CASSLVVGAWADTQYF. For the CDR3, the DNA is TGTGCCAGCAGCTTGGTGGTGGGAGCGTGGGCAGATACGCAGTATTTT.

In its sample, this clonotype was seen many times. The J gene is TRBJ1-1, the V gene TRBV4-2; a weak D match, TRBD1 (5 bases). Looked up from germline, CDR1 is LGHNA and CDR2 is YNFKEQ. V dropped 3 bases and J dropped 10 bases, with 9 bases sitting between them. This CDR3 is 11 amino acids long. CDR3 DNA sequence: TGTGCCAGCAGCCAGGAGGGGTCAGCTTTCTTT. Amino acids: CASSQEGSAFF.

Ten or more counts support this clonotype. The gene calls are TRBV11-2 and TRBJ1-2, with D maybe TRBD1 (6 bases). V lost 2 bases, J lost 4 bases, and 8 bases lay in between. The CDR3 runs 13 residues. From germline, CDR1 is SGHAT and CDR2 FQNNGV. The CDR3 is CASSLQGSYGYTF. CDR3 sequence (DNA): TGTGCCAGCAGCTTACAGGGGTCCTATGGCTACACCTTC.

This clonotype was found a few times. The J gene is TRBJ2-2, the V gene TRBV5-1; the match to TRBD2 covers 8 bases. CDR3 length equals 15 residues. Per germline, CDR1 SGHRS and CDR2 YFSETQ. The trim removed 4 bases at V and 0 bases at J, leaving 2 bases unmatched. This CDR3 is CASSNSGTNTGELFF. The CDR3 coding sequence is TGCGCCAGCAGCAATAGCGGGACGAACACCGGGGAGCTGTTTTTT.

In regard to this clonotype: Mismatch with germline at one junction end may stem from a read error. The rearrangement links TRBV6-5 to TRBJ2-1; perhaps TRBD2 as D (7 bases). Per germline, CDR1 MNHEY and CDR2 SVGAGI. CDR3 length equals 15 residues. The chain's CDR3 is CASSYRGGLSGEQLF. The CDR3 bases are TGTGCCAGCAGTTACAGGGGGGGCCTTAGCGGTGAGCAGTTATTC.

This clonotype was counted only a few times. The chain combines TRBV5-1 with TRBJ1-5; 8 bases fit TRBD1. CDR1 SGHRS and CDR2 YFSETQ come from the germline V gene. The V segment lost 0 bases and the J segment 11 bases; nucleotides outside the gene matches: 10. The CDR3 has 15 amino acids. CDR3 loop: CASSLDGQGFEAQHF. CDR3 in DNA: TGCGCCAGCAGCTTGGACGGACAGGGATTTGAGGCCCAGCATTTT. Complete variable domain (other parts from reference TRBV5-1 and TRBJ1-5): KAGVTQTPRYLIKTRGQQVTLSCSPISGHRSVSWYQQTPGQGLQFLFEYFSETQRNKGNFPGRFSGRQFSNSRSEMNVSTLELGDSALYLCASSLDGQGFEAQHFGDGTRLSIL.

The chain carries TRBV7-8 and TRBJ2-1, with 7 bases aligning to TRBD2. This CDR3 is built from 16 residues. V trimming: 0 bases; J trimming: 6 bases; junction bases outside the gene matches: 8. The V gene's germline CDR1 is SGHVS and CDR2 FQNEAQ. CDR3 region: CASSLADGRSINEQFF. The CDR3 bases are TGTGCCAGCAGCTTAGCCGACGGGAGGAGTATCAATGAGCAGTTCTTC. Looking up the rest from reference TRBV7-8 and TRBJ2-1 gives the full variable domain: GAGVSQSPRYKVAKRGQDVALRCDPISGHVSLFWYQQALGQGPEFLTYFQNEAQLDKSGLPSDRFFAERPEGSVSTLKIQRTQQEDSAVYLCASSLADGRSINEQFFGPGTRLTVL.

On this clonotype: A much more abundant neighbour one base away suggests this may be a read error. The chain has TRBV6-5 and TRBJ2-5; D is perhaps TRBD1 or TRBD2 (6 bases each). This CDR3 is 15 amino acids long. Looked up from germline, CDR1 is MNHEY and CDR2 is SVGAGI. V was pared by 6 bases and J by 4 bases, with 18 bases between. CDR3 nucleotide sequence: TGTGCCAGCAGCTCCGGAGGGACAACCCGAGAGACCCAGTACTTC. Its protein product is CASSSGGTTRETQYF.

Details on this clonotype: A much larger clone sits a single nucleotide away, making a read error possible. V and J are TRBV10-3 and TRBJ2-5; 14 nucleotides match TRBD2. Per the germline V gene, CDR1 is ENHRY and CDR2 is SYGVKD. This CDR3 spans 16 amino acids. The junction had 5 bases not matched to a gene; V was cut back by 3 bases and J by 5 bases. CDR3 bases: TGTGCCATCAGTGATCCGGGACTAGCGGGAGATGAGACCCAGTACTTC. Its protein is CAISDPGLAGDETQYF.

This clonotype was detected a few times. Relative to the germline gene, one junction end is altered; a read error may explain this. The chain carries TRBV28 and TRBJ1-2; tentative D call: TRBD1 (5 bases). The CDR3 sequence is 14 residues long. Germline V gene sequence: CDR1 MDHEN, CDR2 SYDVKM. The CDR3 nucleotides are TGTGCTAGCAGTCCAGGGTCAGCTAACTATGGCTACACCTTC. Translation gives CASSPGSANYGYTF.